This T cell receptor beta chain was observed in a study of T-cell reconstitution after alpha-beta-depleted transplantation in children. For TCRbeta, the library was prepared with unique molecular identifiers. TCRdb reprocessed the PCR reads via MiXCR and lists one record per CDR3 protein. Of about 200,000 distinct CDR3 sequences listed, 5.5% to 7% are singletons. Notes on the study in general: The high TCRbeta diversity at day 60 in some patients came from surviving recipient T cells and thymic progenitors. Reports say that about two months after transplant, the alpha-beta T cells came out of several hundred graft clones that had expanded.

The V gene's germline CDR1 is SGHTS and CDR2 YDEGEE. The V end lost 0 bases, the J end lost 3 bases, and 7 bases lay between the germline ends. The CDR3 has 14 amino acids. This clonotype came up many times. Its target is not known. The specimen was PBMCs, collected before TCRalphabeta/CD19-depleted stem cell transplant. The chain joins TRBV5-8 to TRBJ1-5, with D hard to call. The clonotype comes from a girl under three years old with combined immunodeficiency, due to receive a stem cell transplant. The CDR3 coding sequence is TGTGCCAGCAGCTTGGAGGGAAACAATCAGCCCCAGCATTTT. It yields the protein CASSLEGNNQPQHF.